Below, 13 T cell receptor beta chains from the same sample are listed, as sequenced in a study of blood T cell repertoires in COVID-19. Repertoires were generated with immunoSEQ multiplex PCR, while TCRdb's copy carries only in-frame clones and drops some. Among tens of thousands of clones listed, about 80% were seen once. Sequencing was done on a sample of peripheral blood. These receptors originate from a woman aged 55-75 years with acute or convalescent COVID-19.

The chain is built from TRBV5-1 and TRBJ2-3; D might be TRBD1 (6 bases). The CDR3 consists of 16 residues. Deletions cut 4 bases from V and 1 base from J, with 16 bases between. Germline V gene sequence: CDR1 SGHRS, CDR2 YFSETQ. In DNA form, the CDR3 reads TGCGCCAGCAGCCCGAGGGGGTTTGGAGGCACAGATACGCAGTATTTT. It specifies CASSPRGFGGTDTQYF.

This chain joins TRBV5-1 and TRBJ1-1, with a weak D call TRBD1 (6 bases). CDR1 is SGHRS and CDR2 is YFSETQ in the germline V gene. Trimming took 6 bases from V and 1 from J, leaving 13 bases between them. The CDR3 runs 14 residues. Here the CDR3 DNA reads TGCGCCAGCAACACTCAGGGGACGAACACTGAAGCTTTCTTT. It codes for CASNTQGTNTEAFF.

This clone was seen many times. V usage is TRBV5-6 and J usage is TRBJ2-3; no clear D gene. Germline values: CDR1 SGHDT, CDR2 YYEEEE. V was trimmed by 3 bases and J by 2 bases, leaving 4 bases between them. The CDR3 is 12 residues long. Here the CDR3 DNA reads TGTGCCAGCAGCTCTATCACAGATACGCAGTATTTT. Residues: CASSSITDTQYF. The complete variable domain, with remaining parts taken from reference TRBV5-6 and TRBJ2-3, reads DAGVTQSPTHLIKTRGQQVTLRCSPKSGHDTVSWYQQALGQGPQFIFQYYEEEERQRGNFPDRFSGHQFPNYSSELNVNALLLGDSALYLCASSSITDTQYFGPGTRLTVL.

V usage is TRBV4-1 and J usage is TRBJ2-7; TRBD1 matches at 7 bases. The CDR3 length is 13 residues. Germline V gene data show CDR1 as MGHRA and CDR2 as YSYEKL. With V trimmed by 1 base and J by 4 bases, 1 base remained unmatched. CDR3 amino acids: CASSQAQGYEQYF. The CDR3 nucleotides read TGCGCCAGCAGCCAAGCACAGGGGTACGAGCAGTACTTC.

The J gene is TRBJ2-7, the V gene TRBV20-1; 9 nucleotides match TRBD1. After removal of 5 bases from V and 5 bases from J, the junction contained 1 base not matched to a gene. CDR1 DFQATT and CDR2 SNEGSKA come from the germline V gene (reference sequence). The CDR3 contains 11 residues. The CDR3, as DNA: TGCAGTGCTGGACAGGGGAACGAGCAGTACTTC. Protein: CSAGQGNEQYF.

The chain carries TRBV2 and TRBJ1-1; TRBD1 agrees at 8 bases. Per the germline V gene, CDR1 is SNHLY and CDR2 is FYNNEI. This CDR3 region has 14 residues. V dropped 5 bases and J dropped 2; count of bases not matched to a gene: 4. The DNA for the CDR3 is TGTGCCAGCAGTTATGACAGGGGCAACACTGAAGCTTTCTTT. Translated, it gives CASSYDRGNTEAFF.

The genes are TRBV7-7 and TRBJ2-2, with a tentative D call TRBD1 (5 bases). Trimming removed 1 base from V and 4 bases from J, with 10 bases in between. The CDR3 extends over 15 amino acids. The germline gives CDR1 SSHAT, CDR2 FNYEAQ (reference sequence). The CDR3 DNA sequence: TGTGCCAGCAGCTTAGAAGGGGCTGCCACCGGGGAGCTGTTTTTT. This translates into CASSLEGAATGELFF.

This chain joins TRBV7-3 and TRBJ2-3; 12 bases match TRBD2. V lost 5 bases and J lost 2; bases outside the gene matches: 8. Germline CDR1 SGHTA, CDR2 FQGTGA. CDR3 size: 17 residues. The CDR3 region is CASSLAGGPGATDTQYF. The CDR3 DNA reads TGTGCCAGCAGCCTAGCGGGGGGGCCAGGTGCCACAGATACGCAGTATTTT.

The chain joins TRBV6-5 to TRBJ2-1; 10 bases align to TRBD1. There are 15 residues in the CDR3. Germline V gives CDR1 MNHEY, CDR2 SVGAGI. The V gene end was trimmed by 6 bases and the J gene end by 4 bases; junction bases not matched to a gene: 6. CDR3 residues: CASSLRDRGYNEQFF. The CDR3 nucleotides are TGTGCCAGCAGCCTCCGGGACAGGGGATACAATGAGCAGTTCTTC.

This chain links TRBV5-1 with TRBJ1-6; unclear D gene. This CDR3 contains 13 residues. Germline V gives CDR1 SGHRS, CDR2 YFSETQ. Trimming took off 4 bases at V and 9 bases at J, with 11 bases between the two ends. DNA for the CDR3: TGCGCCAGCAGCCCTAGCAATGGTTCACCCCTCCACTTT. This sequence encodes CASSPSNGSPLHF. The whole variable domain, filled in from reference TRBV5-1 and TRBJ1-6, reads KAGVTQTPRYLIKTRGQQVTLSCSPISGHRSVSWYQQTPGQGLQFLFEYFSETQRNKGNFPGRFSGRQFSNSRSEMNVSTLELGDSALYLCASSPSNGSPLHFGNGTRLTVT.

The chain uses TRBV5-6 and TRBJ1-1; D is undetermined. The CDR3 is 13 residues long. Between the trimmed V and J ends, which lost 4 bases and 1 base, there was a span of 8 bases. CDR1 SGHDT and CDR2 YYEEEE come from the germline V gene. The CDR3 nucleotides read TGTGCCAGCAGCGACGCGGCGAACACTGAAGCTTTCTTT. Its translation is CASSDAANTEAFF.

The rearrangement links TRBV19 to TRBJ1-4, with unresolved D. Deletions cut 5 bases from V and 2 bases from J, with 9 bases between. The CDR3 spans 14 residues. CDR1 LNHDA and CDR2 SQIVND come from the germline V gene (reference sequence). The CDR3 DNA reads TGTGCCAGTAGTGAAACAGACACTAATGAAAAACTGTTTTTT. Protein: CASSETDTNEKLFF.

The rearrangement uses TRBV5-1 and TRBJ2-7; 12 positions match TRBD2. Germline trimming cut 4 bases from V and 6 bases from J; bases unmatched to any gene: 8. CDR1 and CDR2 from the germline V gene are SGHRS and YFSETQ. The CDR3 totals 15 residues. The DNA of the CDR3 is TGCGCCAGCAGCCCCGGAAAACTAGCGGGGGGCGAGCAGTACTTC. It is translated as CASSPGKLAGGEQYF.